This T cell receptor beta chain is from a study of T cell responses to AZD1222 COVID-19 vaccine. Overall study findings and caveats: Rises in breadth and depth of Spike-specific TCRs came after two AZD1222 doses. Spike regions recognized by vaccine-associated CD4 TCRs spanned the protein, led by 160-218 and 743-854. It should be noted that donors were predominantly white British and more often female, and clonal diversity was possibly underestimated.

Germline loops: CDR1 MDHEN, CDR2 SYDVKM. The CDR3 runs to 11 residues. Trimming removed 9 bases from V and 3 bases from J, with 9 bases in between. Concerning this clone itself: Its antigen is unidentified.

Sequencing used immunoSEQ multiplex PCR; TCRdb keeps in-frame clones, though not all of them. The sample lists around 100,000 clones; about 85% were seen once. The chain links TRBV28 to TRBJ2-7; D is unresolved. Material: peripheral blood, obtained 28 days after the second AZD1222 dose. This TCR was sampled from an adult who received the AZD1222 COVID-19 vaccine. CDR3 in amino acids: CASSLFYEQYF. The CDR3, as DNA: TGTGCCAGTAGCCTCTTCTACGAGCAGTACTTC.